Below, 21 T cell receptor beta chains from the same sample are listed, as sequenced in a study of blood T cells in healthy people across ages. Primers used in a second PCR of about 7 to 12 cycles were a sample-barcoded 5' primer and a J-beta primer mix. TCRdb redid the calling of the 5' RACE reads with MiXCR, one entry per CDR3 protein. The sample contains 650,000 to 800,000 distinct CDR3 sequences, approximately 44% of which appear only once. Source material: blood. The source of these receptors is a man aged 60-69 years in good health.

The chain links TRBV20-1 to TRBJ2-5; 7 nucleotides agree with TRBD2. Trimming cost V 1 base and J 5 bases; bases outside gene matches: 10. The CDR3 sequence is 15 residues long. Germline CDR1 and CDR2: DFQATT and SNEGSKA (reference sequence). The CDR3 here is CSARGERGFPETQYF. The CDR3, as DNA: TGCAGTGCTAGAGGCGAGCGGGGTTTCCCGGAGACCCAGTACTTC.

The sample holds a few counts of this clonotype. The chain joins TRBV9 to TRBJ2-1; possible D gene TRBD2, 5 bases. Trimming left V 4 bases short and J 6 bases short, with 8 bases between. CDR3 size: 12 residues. The germline gives CDR1 SGDLS, CDR2 YYNGEE. The CDR3 loop reads CASSPDFNEQFF. The CDR3, as DNA: TGTGCCAGCAGCCCGGACTTCAATGAGCAGTTCTTC. The full variable domain, in which reference TRBV9 and TRBJ2-1 provide the parts outside the CDR3, is DSGVTQTPKHLITATGQRVTLRCSPRSGDLSVYWYQQSLDQGLQFLIQYYNGEERAKGNILERFSAQQFPDLHSELNLSSLELGDSALYFCASSPDFNEQFFGPGTRLTVL.

The V and J genes are TRBV7-2 and TRBJ2-3; tentative D call: TRBD2 (6 bases). The CDR3 loop spans 17 amino acids. Germline V gives CDR1 SGHTA, CDR2 FQGNSA. The V gene lost 0 bases and the J gene lost 2 bases, with 15 bases spanning the gap. Written as DNA, the CDR3 is TGTGCCAGCAGCTTAGCGAAAATTGGCGGGACCACAGATACGCAGTATTTT. This sequence encodes CASSLAKIGGTTDTQYF.

This clonotype turned up a few times. The rearrangement uses TRBV20-1 and TRBJ2-7; TRBD1 matches at 9 bases. The CDR3 extends over 16 amino acids. Unmatched junction bases numbered 13, after V lost 5 bases and J lost 2 bases. Germline lookup yields CDR1 DFQATT and CDR2 SNEGSKA (reference sequence). Here the CDR3 reads CSALAGDRAPTYEQYF. CDR3 in DNA: TGCAGTGCTTTAGCCGGGGACAGGGCCCCCACCTACGAGCAGTACTTC.

The chain couples TRBV7-9 to TRBJ2-4; weak D call: TRBD1 (5 bases). Germline V gene lookup returns CDR1 SEHNR and CDR2 FQNEAQ (reference sequence). The CDR3 has 14 amino acids. Trimming took 1 base from V and 13 from J, leaving 17 bases between them. CDR3 DNA: TGTGCCAGCAGCTTAGGACAGCCGCTGGTTACCCAGTACTTC. It codes for CASSLGQPLVTQYF.

The CDR3: CASSLEGLNPYEQYF. Written as DNA, the CDR3 is TGTGCCAGCAGCTTAGAAGGCCTGAACCCCTACGAGCAGTACTTC. V usage is TRBV11-2 and J usage is TRBJ2-7; D is unresolved. With 0 bases removed from V and 2 bases from J, the gap between germline ends came to 11 bases. The length of the CDR3 is 15 residues. CDR1 is SGHAT, CDR2 FQNNGV, per germline.

The V and J genes are TRBV27 and TRBJ2-3; 8 nucleotides align to TRBD2. The junction had 14 bases not matched to a gene; V was cut back by 8 bases and J by 4 bases. CDR1 and CDR2 from the germline V gene are MNHEY and SMNVEV (reference sequence). There are 16 residues in the CDR3. The CDR3 DNA follows: TGTGCCAGCGCCAAGGGAGGACGAGCGGGGGCAGATACGCAGTATTTT. Its translation is CASAKGGRAGADTQYF.

This clonotype has a handful of counts. The gene calls are TRBV28 and TRBJ2-7; 7 bases agree with TRBD2. The germline gives CDR1 MDHEN, CDR2 SYDVKM. The CDR3 has 16 amino acids. V shed 2 bases and J 3 bases; nucleotides not matched to a gene: 10. CDR3 bases: TGTGCCAGCAGTTTACGGGGAGGGGTTTTTGGCTACGAGCAGTACTTC. Translated, it gives CASSLRGGVFGYEQYF.

V usage is TRBV10-3 and J usage is TRBJ2-7; no definite D call. The CDR3 is 15 residues long. The V and J ends lost 3 bases and 0 bases respectively, with 12 bases between them. Germline V lookup: CDR1 ENHRY, CDR2 SYGVKD. This chain's CDR3 is CAISDGSVPSYEQYF. As DNA, the CDR3 is TGTGCCATCAGTGATGGGTCAGTCCCCTCCTACGAGCAGTACTTC.

The chain couples TRBV20-1 to TRBJ2-5; tentative D call: TRBD1 (6 bases). This CDR3 has 15 residues. Trimming took 4 bases from V and 5 from J, leaving 20 bases between them. Germline-derived CDR1 and CDR2 are DFQATT and SNEGSKA (reference sequence). CDR3: CSAKSVTGLGETQYF. For the CDR3, the DNA is TGCAGTGCTAAAAGCGTAACAGGGCTAGGGGAGACCCAGTACTTC.

This clonotype has just a few counts. This sequence joins TRBV20-1 and TRBJ2-5; D might be TRBD2 (7 bases). V lost 3 bases, J lost 11 bases, and 16 bases lay in between. CDR1 DFQATT and CDR2 SNEGSKA come from the germline V gene (reference sequence). The CDR3 sequence is 12 residues long. The CDR3 DNA reads TGCAGTGCTAGGGTAGGGGGGGTTGAGCAGTACTTC. It translates to CSARVGGVEQYF.

A remark on this clonotype: The junction differs from germline at one of its ends, possibly a read error. The V call is TRBV11-2, the J call TRBJ1-2; 7 bases fit TRBD1. From germline, CDR1 is SGHAT and CDR2 FQNNGV. CDR3 length: 16 residues. CDR3 nucleotide sequence: TGTGCCAGCAGCCCTCGACATGACAGGGCGAGCAATGGCCACACCTTC. Its translation is CASSPRHDRASNGHTF.

This clonotype was found a few times. This chain links TRBV7-2 with TRBJ1-4; perhaps TRBD1 as D (6 bases). This CDR3 is built from 17 residues. CDR1 and CDR2 (germline): SGHTA, FQGNSA. V was cut by 4 bases and J by 7 bases, with 22 bases left in between. CDR3 nucleotide sequence: TGTGCCAGCAGCTCCAGGGGAACAGGGAGTCGGTGTGAAAAACTGTTTTTT. It encodes CASSSRGTGSRCEKLFF.

The rearrangement links TRBV11-1 to TRBJ2-7; perhaps TRBD1 as D (5 bases). CDR1 SGHAT and CDR2 FQDESV come from the germline V gene (reference sequence). This CDR3 contains 12 residues. V lost 2 bases and J 4 bases, leaving 6 bases between the germline ends. CDR3 loop: CASSLWTYEQYF. DNA for the CDR3: TGTGCCAGCAGCTTATGGACATACGAGCAGTACTTC. The full variable domain, rest sourced from reference TRBV11-1 and TRBJ2-7, is EAEVAQSPRYKITEKSQAVAFWCDPISGHATLYWYRQILGQGPELLVQFQDESVVDDSQLPKDRFSAERLKGVDSTLKIQPAELGDSAMYLCASSLWTYEQYFGPGTRLTVT.

The chain employs TRBV6-1 and TRBJ2-1, with a weak D call TRBD1 (5 bases). V was shortened by 1 base and J by 7 bases, with 14 bases between the two germline ends. Germline V gene data show CDR1 as MNHNS and CDR2 as SASEGT. This CDR3 has 15 residues. The CDR3 sequence is CASSEGQGRGNEQFF. DNA of the CDR3: TGTGCCAGCAGTGAAGGCCAGGGTAGGGGTAATGAGCAGTTCTTC.

The chain combines TRBV15 with TRBJ2-1; possibly TRBD1 for D (7 bases). The V and J ends lost 8 bases and 8 bases respectively, with 16 bases between them. The CDR3 is 13 residues long. CDR1 and CDR2 from the germline V gene are LNHNV and YYDKDF (reference sequence). The CDR3 loop reads CATCGEQGYEQFF. In DNA form, the CDR3 reads TGTGCCACCTGCGGGGAACAGGGGTATGAGCAGTTCTTC.

This chain connects TRBV6-5 to TRBJ2-7; 9 bases line up with TRBD2. The better agreement between TRBJ2-4 and the DNA end casts doubt on the J call. This CDR3 is built from 18 residues. Germline CDR1 MNHEY, CDR2 SVGAGI. This CDR3 is CASSYSSRTSETKNIQYF. CDR3 sequence (DNA): TGTGCCAGCAGTTACTCGAGTAGGACTAGCGAAACCAAAAACATTCAGTACTTC.

This chain uses TRBV9 with TRBJ2-1; D is undetermined. CDR1 is SGDLS, CDR2 YYNGEE, per germline. This CDR3 comprises 14 residues. V lost 4 bases and J 2 bases, leaving 10 bases between the germline ends. CDR3 residues: CASSPNFPYNEQFF. The CDR3 DNA is TGTGCCAGCAGCCCGAACTTCCCCTACAATGAGCAGTTCTTC.

The J gene is TRBJ2-3, the V gene TRBV11-3; 13 nucleotides match TRBD2. Germline lookup yields CDR1 SGHNT and CDR2 YENEEA. V gave up 5 bases and J gave up 2 bases; unmatched junction bases: 1. CDR3 length: 15 residues. The CDR3 loop reads CASSGTSGTTDTQYF. CDR3 coding DNA: TGTGCCAGCAGCGGGACTAGCGGGACCACAGATACGCAGTATTTT.

The chain links TRBV7-2 to TRBJ2-3; either TRBD1 or TRBD2 may supply D (6 bases each). Germline lookup yields CDR1 SGHTA and CDR2 FQGNSA. The CDR3 is made up of 17 amino acids. Trimming shortened V by 4 bases and J by 4 bases, and 21 bases separated the two germline ends. The CDR3 loop is CASSWRVGGGRADTQYF. The CDR3 DNA sequence: TGTGCCAGCAGCTGGAGGGTTGGTGGGGGCCGGGCAGATACGCAGTATTTT.

Regarding this clonotype: A much bigger clone sits one base away, suggesting this may be a read error. The V gene is TRBV12-3 or TRBV12-4, the J gene TRBJ1-2; D not certain. This CDR3 is built from 13 residues. The CDR3 DNA reads as TGTGCCAGCACCTTGGACCTTGTGGCCGGCTTCACCTTC. Translation: CASTLDLVAGFTF.